A selection of T cell receptor beta chains follows, all from one sample in a study of cytomegalovirus exposure and HLA in healthy donors. Only in-frame clones appear in the TCRdb table, and some are missing; sequencing was by immunoSEQ multiplex PCR. Of hundreds of thousands of clones in the sample, over 65% are singletons; the top ten hold approximately 0.6%. Specimen: PBMCs. The receptors stem from a man between 18 and 29 years old in good health and CMV-seronegative. Both conserved end residues are part of each CDR3. A D gene is named only where the DNA matches it firmly. Clone size is shown for a subset of rows, as once, few, many or a class of expanded clone.

TRBD2	TRBJ2-4	once	TRBV19	TGTGCCAGTAGCGGACTAGCGGTAGCCAAAAACATTCAGTACTTC	CASSGLAVAKNIQYF
TRBD1	TRBJ1-2	.	TRBV4-1	TGCGCCAGCAGCCAAGAAGGACTGGGACAGAACTATGGCTACACCTTC	CASSQEGLGQNYGYTF
TRBD2	TRBJ2-5	.	TRBV6-5	TGTGCCAGCAGTTACATCACTGGGGGAGGGGAAGAGACCCAGTACTTC	CASSYITGGGEETQYF
TRBD1	TRBJ2-7	once	TRBV5-8	TGTGCCAGCAGCTTGAGGGACAGGCCCCTCGAGCAGTACTTC	CASSLRDRPLEQYF
TRBD1	TRBJ1-1	.	TRBV6-5	TGTGCCAGCAGTTCATCCGGGACAGTCATGAACACTGAAGCTTTCTTT	CASSSSGTVMNTEAFF
.	TRBJ2-7	.	TRBV19	TGTGCCAGTTCCCGGGACAATGAACTCTACGAGCAGTACTTC	CASSRDNELYEQYF
TRBD2	TRBJ2-7	.	TRBV10-1	TGCGCCAGCAGTGAGTCGGTTGGGGAGGGGTACTACGAGCAGTACTTC	CASSESVGEGYYEQYF
.	TRBJ2-1	.	TRBV2	TGTGCCTCACGAGGTGGAGGGTCTCCCTACAATGAGCAGTTCTTC	CASRGGGSPYNEQFF
.	TRBJ2-3	.	TRBV5-1	TGCGCCAGCAGCTTGCAGCGTGCTAGCACAGATACGCAGTATTTT	CASSLQRASTDTQYF
.	TRBJ2-7	few	TRBV7-8	TGTGCCAGCAGCTTAGCGCAGGGGCCGTCCTACGAGCAGTACTTC	CASSLAQGPSYEQYF
TRBD1	TRBJ1-1	few	TRBV5-4	TGTGCCAGCAGCTCGCCGGACAGGGGGGGCATGAACACTGAAGCTTTCTTT	CASSSPDRGGMNTEAFF
.	TRBJ2-5	few	TRBV5-4	TGTGCCAGCAGTTACCTAGCGATTCAAGAGACCCAGTACTTC	CASSYLAIQETQYF
TRBD1	TRBJ2-3	.	TRBV6-5	TGTGCCAGCAGTTGGGACAGGGGGAGCACAGATACGCAGTATTTT	CASSWDRGSTDTQYF
TRBD2	TRBJ2-1	.	TRBV7-9	TGTGCCAGCAGCTTATTGGGAGCGGGAGTGGCCGATGAGCAGTTCTTC	CASSLLGAGVADEQFF
TRBD1	TRBJ2-7	.	TRBV4-1	TGCGCCAGCAGCCGCCCGGGACAGGGCTACTACGAGCAGTACTTC	CASSRPGQGYYEQYF
TRBD2	TRBJ2-3	.	TRBV10-2	TGCGCCAGCAGTATTATCGGGGGGTCTAGCACAGATACGCAGTATTTT	CASSIIGGSSTDTQYF
.	TRBJ2-1	.	TRBV2	TGTGCCAGCGTAGATAGCGGCCGTATACAGTTCTTC	CASVDSGRIQFF
.	TRBJ1-4	few	TRBV4-2	TGTGCCAGCAGCCAGAGCGGACCCCGGGGGAGGAGTGAAAAACTGTTTTTT	CASSQSGPRGRSEKLFF
.	TRBJ1-1	.	TRBV2	TGTGCCAGCAGTAGGACACCGAACACTGAAGCTTTCTTT	CASSRTPNTEAFF
.	TRBJ1-2	once	TRBV5-6	TGTGCCAGCAGCTTGGCGGGGTTAGCTAACTATGGCTACACCTTC	CASSLAGLANYGYTF
TRBD2	TRBJ2-3	.	TRBV6-5	TGTGCCAGCAGTTCTAGCGGACGCACAGATACGCAGTATTTT	CASSSSGRTDTQYF
TRBD2	TRBJ2-1	few	TRBV7-2	TGTGCCAGCAGCGGGCTAGCGGGATCCTACAATGAGCAGTTCTTC	CASSGLAGSYNEQFF
.	TRBJ2-3	.	TRBV2	TGTGCCAGCGACAGGACGTTAGCAGATACGCAGTATTTT	CASDRTLADTQYF
TRBD2	TRBJ2-7	.	TRBV7-2	TGTGCCAGCAGCTTTAGCGGGATTGAGTACGAGCAGTACTTC	CASSFSGIEYEQYF